Below are 25 T cell receptor beta chains sequenced from a single sample in a study of CD8 T cells in Susac syndrome. Reverse transcription of roughly 0.5 to 1 ug RNA was performed with random hexamers. TCRdb used MiXCR to reprocess the immunoSEQ multiplex PCR reads, holding one entry per CDR3 protein. The sample has around 270,000 distinct CDR3 sequences; approximately 85% are singletons. The sequencing sample was made of CD8+ T cells from PBMCs. Receptors were obtained from a human donor with multiple sclerosis.

V is TRBV19 and J is TRBJ2-7; perhaps D is TRBD1 or TRBD2 (6 bases each). The CDR3 runs 14 residues. Germline values: CDR1 LNHDA, CDR2 SQIVND (reference sequence). V dropped 4 bases and J dropped 3 bases, with 13 bases sitting between them. The CDR3 DNA reads TGTGCCAGTAGTACGGGAGAGGGGGACTACGAGCAGTACTTC. Residues: CASSTGEGDYEQYF.

The gene calls are TRBV4-3 and TRBJ2-7; 7 bases fit TRBD1. J lost 4 bases, V lost 0 bases, and 12 bases had no gene match. The germline gives CDR1 LGHNA, CDR2 YSLEER. CDR3 length: 17 residues. CDR3 sequence (DNA): TGCGCCAGCAGCCAAGACCTAAACCTAGGGGGCGGATACGAGCAGTACTTC. It encodes CASSQDLNLGGGYEQYF.

The chain is built from TRBV5-1 and TRBJ2-3, with unresolved D. The CDR3 is made up of 16 amino acids. Trimming took off 3 bases at V and 0 bases at J, with 14 bases between the two ends. CDR1 is SGHRS and CDR2 is YFSETQ in the germline V gene. In DNA form, the CDR3 reads TGCGCCAGCAGCTCCGCCTCCTCCGCTAGCACAGATACGCAGTATTTT. This translates into CASSSASSASTDTQYF.

In its sample, this clonotype was seen a few times. This chain uses TRBV7-2 with TRBJ2-2; 9 bases map to TRBD1. After removal of 2 bases from V and 6 bases from J, the junction contained 1 base not matched to a gene. The CDR3 extends over 14 amino acids. In germline, CDR1 is SGHTA, CDR2 FQGNSA. CDR3 loop: CASSLTGGPGELFF. CDR3 bases: TGTGCCAGCAGCTTAACAGGGGGCCCCGGGGAGCTGTTTTTT.

J is TRBJ2-1 and V is TRBV5-4; D possibly corresponds to TRBD2 (6 bases). Trimming took 0 bases from V and 8 from J, leaving 12 bases between them. The CDR3 covers 14 residues. Germline V gene data show CDR1 as SGHNT and CDR2 as YYREEE (reference sequence). The CDR3 sequence is CASSLGQEGYEQFF. CDR3 bases: TGTGCCAGCAGCTTGGGGCAGGAGGGGTATGAGCAGTTCTTC.

This clonotype was counted once. The V and J genes are TRBV11-2 and TRBJ1-1; D is uncertain. Between the trimmed V and J ends, which lost 0 bases and 2 bases, there was a span of 13 bases. Germline CDR1 SGHAT, CDR2 FQNNGV. The CDR3 extends over 16 amino acids. The CDR3: CASSLDLSAGNTEAFF. For the CDR3, the DNA is TGTGCCAGCAGCTTAGATCTGTCCGCAGGTAACACTGAAGCTTTCTTT.

The CDR3 sequence is CARAHPGLAEETQYF. CDR3 in DNA: TGTGCCAGAGCCCATCCCGGGCTAGCGGAAGAGACCCAGTACTTC. This chain links TRBV21-1 with TRBJ2-5; the table assigns TRBD2, which was not confirmed against the DNA. TRBV21-1 is designated a pseudogene. There are 15 residues in the CDR3.

The V call is TRBV6-5, the J call TRBJ2-5, with 9 positions matching TRBD2. The CDR3 consists of 18 residues. Germline V CDR1 and CDR2: MNHEY, SVGAGI. The ends lost 4 bases at V and 2 bases at J; junction bases unmatched: 14. This CDR3 is CASSFPLPLAGVQETQYF. Here the CDR3 DNA reads TGTGCCAGCAGTTTCCCACTCCCCTTAGCGGGAGTGCAAGAGACCCAGTACTTC.

V gene TRBV28 combines with J gene TRBJ2-5; 11 bases are a match to TRBD1. J gave up 4 bases and V 5 bases, and 9 bases lay outside the gene matches. This CDR3 has 16 residues. The germline V gene has CDR1 MDHEN and CDR2 SYDVKM. The CDR3 coding sequence is TGTGCCAGCAGTCGCAGCGGACAGGGGGCTCGAGAGACCCAGTACTTC. This codes for CASSRSGQGARETQYF.

The chain carries TRBV11-2 and TRBJ2-3; TRBD2 is a possible D gene (5 bases). Per the germline V gene, CDR1 is SGHAT and CDR2 is FQNNGV. This CDR3 contains 16 residues. Trimming removed 4 bases from V and 3 bases from J, with 17 bases in between. The CDR3 protein is CASSSGVGISTDTQYF. In DNA form, the CDR3 reads TGTGCCAGCAGCTCCGGGGTAGGGATCTCGACAGATACGCAGTATTTT.

J is TRBJ2-5 and V is TRBV12-3 or TRBV12-4, with D hard to call. This CDR3 region has 13 residues. The V and J ends lost 1 base and 3 bases respectively, with 6 bases between them. The DNA for the CDR3 is TGTGCCAGCAGTTTAGAGAGTGAAGAGACCCAGTACTTC. It codes for CASSLESEETQYF.

The rearrangement links TRBV5-6 to TRBJ2-2; 7 bases agree with TRBD1. Unmatched junction bases numbered 6, after V lost 6 bases and J lost 1 base. CDR1 is SGHDT and CDR2 is YYEEEE in the germline V gene. The CDR3 is 15 residues long. The CDR3 loop reads CASTTGDVNTGELFF. In DNA form, the CDR3 reads TGTGCCAGCACCACAGGGGATGTGAACACCGGGGAGCTGTTTTTT.

The chain is built from TRBV28 and TRBJ1-5, with D unresolved. Trimming cost V 6 bases and J 6 bases, with 12 bases left between them. Germline loops: CDR1 MDHEN, CDR2 SYDVKM. CDR3 size: 13 residues. The CDR3 here is CASRIGIRQPQHF. The DNA for the CDR3 is TGTGCCAGCAGGATAGGGATTCGTCAGCCCCAGCATTTT. Looking up the rest from reference TRBV28 and TRBJ1-5 gives the full variable domain: DVKVTQSSRYLVKRTGEKVFLECVQDMDHENMFWYRQDPGLGLRLIYFSYDVKMKEKGDIPEGYSVSREKKERFSLILESASTNQTSMYLCASRIGIRQPQHFGDGTRLSIL.

This chain joins TRBV11-2 and TRBJ2-7; D is perhaps TRBD2 (5 bases). The V end lost 1 base, the J end lost 0 bases, and 16 bases lay between the germline ends. The CDR3 extends over 17 amino acids. CDR1 and CDR2 (germline): SGHAT, FQNNGV. CDR3 in amino acids: CASSLGRGGQSSYEQYF. CDR3 bases: TGTGCCAGCAGCTTAGGGCGAGGCGGGCAAAGCTCCTACGAGCAGTACTTC.

The chain uses TRBV12-3 or TRBV12-4 and TRBJ2-1, with 11 bases matching TRBD2. Trimming cost V 5 bases and J 8 bases; bases outside gene matches: 11. The CDR3 is 16 amino acids. This CDR3 reads CASSLATSGIPDEQFF. DNA for the CDR3: TGTGCCAGCAGTCTCGCGACTAGCGGGATTCCTGATGAGCAGTTCTTC.

The CDR3 is CASSLGGTDPRGHQPQHF. CDR3 in DNA: TGTGCCAGCAGCTTAGGAGGGACCGATCCTCGGGGGCATCAGCCCCAGCATTTT. V and J are TRBV11-2 and TRBJ1-5; D perhaps matches TRBD1 (6 bases). Trimming shortened V by 1 base and J by 5 bases, and 21 bases separated the two germline ends. The CDR3 is 18 amino acids. The germline V gene has CDR1 SGHAT and CDR2 FQNNGV.

The chain carries TRBV13 and TRBJ2-5; possibly TRBD2 for D (6 bases). Germline values: CDR1 PRHDT, CDR2 FYEKMQ (reference sequence). The V and J ends lost 2 bases and 2 bases respectively, with 9 bases between them. The CDR3 has 14 residues. The DNA of the CDR3 is TGTGCCAGCAGCTTATCGGGGGAGCAAGAGACCCAGTACTTC. Amino acid sequence: CASSLSGEQETQYF.

The chain carries TRBV15 and TRBJ2-3; no clear D gene. Trimming removed 1 base from V and 0 bases from J, with 2 bases in between. The germline V gene encodes CDR1 LNHNV and CDR2 YYDKDF (reference sequence). The CDR3 contains 13 residues. CDR3 nucleotides: TGTGCCACCAGCAGAGGAAGCACAGATACGCAGTATTTT. Translating it yields CATSRGSTDTQYF.

V usage is TRBV5-6 and J usage is TRBJ1-5, with 8 bases that match TRBD1. After removal of 3 bases from V and 5 bases from J, the junction contained 10 bases not matched to a gene. CDR1 is SGHDT and CDR2 is YYEEEE in the germline V gene. The CDR3 extends over 16 amino acids. CDR3 bases: TGTGCCAGCAGCTCCTTGACAGGGGAAGTCGATCAGCCCCAGCATTTT. This gives the protein CASSSLTGEVDQPQHF.

The DNA for the CDR3 is TGTGCCAGCAGTTTAAGGCAGTCGAACACTGAAGCTTTCTTT. It encodes CASSLRQSNTEAFF. This chain links TRBV27 with TRBJ1-1, with D uncertain. The germline V gene has CDR1 MNHEY and CDR2 SMNVEV (reference sequence). Trimming took 2 bases from V and 1 from J, leaving 8 bases between them. This CDR3 region has 14 residues.

The chain has TRBV20-1 and TRBJ2-2; the match to TRBD2 covers 14 bases. V was pared by 5 bases and J by 4 bases, with 9 bases of the junction left unmatched. Germline V lookup: CDR1 DFQATT, CDR2 SNEGSKA (reference sequence). The CDR3 is 17 residues long. The CDR3 nucleotides are TGCAGTGCTTTCGGACTAGCGGGAGGCTCGGTCACCGGGGAGCTGTTTTTT. It yields the protein CSAFGLAGGSVTGELFF.

The chain uses TRBV5-1 and TRBJ2-1; the match to TRBD2 covers 9 bases. After removal of 0 bases from V and 2 bases from J, the junction contained 6 bases not matched to a gene. CDR1 SGHRS and CDR2 YFSETQ come from the germline V gene. The CDR3 is 17 residues long. The CDR3 bases are TGCGCCAGCAGCTTGGCCGGGGCGGGAGGGCCCTACAATGAGCAGTTCTTC. It yields the protein CASSLAGAGGPYNEQFF.

The gene calls are TRBV6-2 or TRBV6-3 and TRBJ1-1; D ambiguous. Germline-derived CDR1 and CDR2 are MNHEY and SVGEGT. CDR3 length equals 13 residues. Trimming took 6 bases from V and 3 from J, leaving 11 bases between them. The CDR3 sequence is CASSPTVDTEAFF. In DNA, the CDR3 is TGTGCCAGCAGCCCAACGGTGGACACTGAAGCTTTCTTT.

The gene calls are TRBV28 and TRBJ2-1, with 8 bases lining up with TRBD2. J was trimmed by 8 bases and V by 8 bases; bases with no gene match: 14. Germline V gives CDR1 MDHEN, CDR2 SYDVKM. The CDR3 runs to 15 residues. CDR3 sequence (DNA): TGTGCCAGCGGTAAGACTAGCGCTAGACTGGATGAGCAGTTCTTC. Its protein is CASGKTSARLDEQFF. Using reference TRBV28 and TRBJ2-1 for the parts outside the CDR3, the full variable domain is DVKVTQSSRYLVKRTGEKVFLECVQDMDHENMFWYRQDPGLGLRLIYFSYDVKMKEKGDIPEGYSVSREKKERFSLILESASTNQTSMYLCASGKTSARLDEQFFGPGTRLTVL.

The rearrangement joins TRBV6-2 or TRBV6-3 to TRBJ2-7; 9 bases agree with TRBD1. V lost 9 bases, J lost 3 bases, and 9 bases stayed unmatched. The CDR3 has 14 amino acids. Germline CDR1 MNHEY, CDR2 SVGEGT. CDR3 region: CASRDREKDYEQYF. The CDR3 DNA reads as TGTGCCAGTAGGGACAGGGAAAAGGACTACGAGCAGTACTTC.